This T cell receptor beta chain was obtained from a study of circulating CD8 cells and anti-PD-1 response in melanoma. Worth noting for this clonotype: The junction and the germline gene differ at one end; a read error may be behind it.

The CDR3 has 14 amino acids. Germline CDR1 and CDR2: LNHDA and SQIVND (reference sequence). The QIAseq Immune Repertoire TCR panel built the libraries from roughly 15 ng of total RNA. TCRdb independently ran MiXCR on the reads; one entry per CDR3 protein. The data show about 580 distinct CDR3 sequences, approximately 9.6% seen once. Four subsets defined by PD-1 and/or TIGIT were sorted from live CD3+CD8+TCRalphabeta+ cells. The sequence came from a human donor with melanoma. The input for sequencing was CD8+ T cells from PBMCs, taken at baseline or after one month of anti-PD-1 therapy (not recorded which). This chain joins TRBV19 and TRBJ1-1; 7 positions agree with TRBD1. CDR3 in DNA: TGTGCCAGTAGTATAGGGACAGGTAATTTCGAAGCTTCCTTT. Protein: CASSIGTGNFEASF. The whole variable domain, filled in from reference TRBV19 and TRBJ1-1, reads DGGITQSPKYLFRKEGQNVTLSCEQNLNHDAMYWYRQDPGQGLRLIYYSQIVNDFQKGDIAEGYSVSREKKESFPLTVTSAQKNPTAFYLCASSIGTGNFEASFGQGTRLTVV.